This T cell receptor beta chain stems from a study of blood T cell repertoires in COVID-19. About the study: Collection of acute and convalescent COVID-19 samples took place in the United States, Italy and Spain. T cells, B-cell-depleted T cells, or PBMCs supplied cDNA or gDNA.

The CDR3 is 13 amino acids. Per germline, CDR1 MNHEY and CDR2 SVGEGT. The ends were cut back, 2 bases at V and 5 bases at J, with 10 bases in the middle. Original processing notes: How many nucleated cells were present was estimated from reference gene primer amplification. The assay was immunoSEQ multiplex PCR, and TCRdb's table has in-frame clones only and misses some. V, J and clone size derive from that table, while D and trimming were established from the DNA sequence. The sample includes about 210,000 clones, 83% of them seen just once. Sequenced: peripheral blood. This clonotype was sampled from a woman in her forties or fifties with acute or convalescent COVID-19. The chain combines TRBV6-2 or TRBV6-3 with TRBJ2-7, with D perhaps matching TRBD2 (5 bases). The CDR3 is CASSYGRVDEQYF. CDR3 in DNA: TGTGCCAGCAGTTACGGGAGAGTCGACGAGCAGTACTTC.